A single T cell receptor (beta chain) is shown here with its context. The germline V gene encodes CDR1 LNHDA and CDR2 SQIVND (reference sequence). V lost 7 bases, J lost 4 bases, and 11 bases stayed unmatched. There are 15 residues in the CDR3. Genomic DNA per cell subset filled all wells of several immunoSEQ plates. This table comes from immunoSEQ multiplex PCR, and its TCRdb copy is limited to in-frame clones, with some not included. Among 1.5 million to 2.5 million clones listed, roughly 94% were seen once. Terminally differentiated effector memory CD45RA+ cells were left out of the naive CD8 fraction, which was CD45RO-negative and positively selected for CCR7. Only Caucasian adults living in Nashville, Tennessee served as donors. The data belong to a study of shared clonotypes between healthy human individuals.

The chain links TRBV19 to TRBJ2-5, with 8 bases matching TRBD2. Sequencing was done on a sample of naive CD8+ T cells sorted from blood. The TCR was taken from a man aged 18 to 35 in good health. CDR3 amino acids: CASKSLAGSAETQYF. DNA of the CDR3: TGTGCCAGTAAATCGCTAGCGGGTTCCGCAGAGACCCAGTACTTC.